A selection of T cell receptor beta chains follows, all from one sample in a study of CD8 T cells in ankylosing spondylitis. Using its own MiXCR run on the 5' RACE reads, TCRdb lists one record per CDR3 protein. There are under 200,000 distinct CDR3 sequences in the sample; around 9.6% occur only once, and approximately 16% lies in the top ten. Input material: blood, either unsorted or a sorted T cell fraction (not recorded which). The receptors come from a female donor with ankylosing spondylitis or in good health (not recorded which). CDR3s include the opening cysteine and the closing phenylalanine or tryptophan. D genes are given only for firm matches. Clone size is not always given. Where it is, it says once, few, many or a class for expanded clones.

TRBV27	-	TRBJ2-7	-	CASSLGGVSSYEQYF	TGTGCCAGCAGTTTAGGCGGGGTTAGCTCCTACGAGCAGTACTTC
TRBV5-4	-	TRBJ2-1	-	CASRLEGIADEQFF	TGTGCCAGCAGATTGGAGGGGATTGCAGATGAGCAGTTCTTC
TRBV11-2	-	TRBJ2-5	-	CASSFVGGTPAAGETQYF	TGTGCCAGCAGCTTTGTGGGCGGCACTCCAGCGGCGGGAGAGACCCAGTACTTC
TRBV11-1	-	TRBJ1-5	-	CASSFDSNQPQHF	TGTGCCAGCAGCTTCGACAGTAATCAGCCCCAGCATTTT
TRBV12-3/TRBV12-4	many	TRBJ1-2	-	CASSYGGTNYGYTF	TGTGCCAGCAGTTACGGGGGAACTAACTATGGCTACACCTTC
TRBV12-3/TRBV12-4	-	TRBJ2-1	TRBD1	CASSGTGVPLDNEQFF	TGTGCCAGCAGTGGGACAGGGGTTCCTTTGGACAATGAGCAGTTCTTC
TRBV29-1	-	TRBJ2-3	TRBD1	CSVRGRQGETDTQYF	TGCAGCGTTAGGGGCAGACAGGGGGAGACAGATACGCAGTATTTT
TRBV4-3	-	TRBJ2-5	-	CASSQSQGSETQYF	TGCGCCAGCAGCCAATCTCAGGGGAGCGAGACCCAGTACTTC
TRBV7-2	few	TRBJ2-3	-	CVSATWGTDTQYF	TGTGTCAGCGCAACCTGGGGCACAGATACGCAGTATTTT
TRBV9	-	TRBJ1-2	-	CASSSVGSYGYTF	TGTGCCAGCAGCTCAGTGGGGTCCTATGGCTACACCTTC